Sequencing of this T cell receptor (beta chain) was carried out in a study of control samples from healthy donors and cancer patients. Profiled with immunoSEQ multiplex PCR; TCRdb holds only in-frame clones, not every one. This table holds 69,000 or so clones, about 94% found once. The CDR3 covers 14 residues. Germline loops: CDR1 SEHNR, CDR2 FQNEAQ (reference sequence). V lost 4 bases and J lost 5, with 14 bases in between. The sample comprised blood. The gene calls are TRBV7-9 and TRBJ1-1, with D perhaps TRBD1 (5 bases). This TCR came from a woman in her thirties in good health. CDR3 loop: CASSSKGRRTEAFF. The CDR3 nucleotides are TGTGCCAGCAGCTCTAAGGGGAGGAGGACTGAAGCTTTCTTT.